The next 19 T cell receptor beta chains were all read from a single sample in a study of T cell changes during pregnancy in multiple sclerosis. Some clones are missing from TCRdb's copy, which holds only in-frame ones; the method was immunoSEQ multiplex PCR. The sample shows approximately 50,000 clones, 85% to 95% of them seen only once. Source: CD4+ T cells from peripheral blood mononuclear cells, taken in the third trimester of pregnancy. These TCRs come from a female donor with multiple sclerosis, enrolled in a pregnancy study.

V is TRBV28 and J is TRBJ2-7, with no clear D. The CDR3 extends over 12 amino acids. The germline V gene has CDR1 MDHEN and CDR2 SYDVKM. With 4 bases removed from V and 5 bases from J, the gap between germline ends came to 9 bases. The CDR3 loop reads CASSSRRDEQYF. The CDR3 DNA reads TGTGCCAGCAGTTCCCGTCGCGACGAGCAGTACTTC.

The rearrangement links TRBV11-1 to TRBJ2-5, with D maybe TRBD2 (6 bases). The germline V gene has CDR1 SGHAT and CDR2 FQDESV (reference sequence). CDR3 length: 15 residues. The germline V and J ends were trimmed by 7 bases and 2 bases, with 17 bases remaining between them. The CDR3 region is CASTRLGLDQETQYF. The CDR3 DNA follows: TGTGCCAGCACACGGTTGGGACTGGATCAAGAGACCCAGTACTTC.

The chain carries TRBV5-4 and TRBJ2-1; possibly TRBD2 for D (5 bases). V was trimmed by 4 bases and J by 0 bases, leaving 11 bases between them. CDR1 SGHNT and CDR2 YYREEE come from the germline V gene (reference sequence). This CDR3 has 15 amino acids. The CDR3 spells CASSLDFLSYNEQFF. In DNA, the CDR3 is TGTGCCAGCAGCCTGGACTTCCTCTCCTACAATGAGCAGTTCTTC.

V and J are TRBV15 and TRBJ2-2; no reliable D call. Germline-derived CDR1 and CDR2 are LNHNV and YYDKDF (reference sequence). V lost 3 bases and J lost 3, with 8 bases in between. This CDR3 has 14 amino acids. The CDR3 is CATSSPIDTGELFF. In DNA form, the CDR3 reads TGTGCCACCAGCAGCCCGATAGACACCGGGGAGCTGTTTTTT.

CDR3 nucleotides: TGTGCCAGTGGGCCCGGGACAGGGTCCTACAATGAGCAGTTCTTC. This codes for CASGPGTGSYNEQFF. This chain links TRBV2 with TRBJ2-1; 9 nucleotides line up with TRBD1. Germline CDR1 and CDR2: SNHLY and FYNNEI. The CDR3 has 15 residues. Trimming took 9 bases from V and 1 from J; bases not matched to a gene: 7.

This chain connects TRBV28 to TRBJ2-7, with a weak D call TRBD2 (6 bases). CDR3 length: 15 residues. Per the germline V gene, CDR1 is MDHEN and CDR2 is SYDVKM. V shed 4 bases and J shed 2 bases, with 15 bases lying between them. DNA of the CDR3: TGTGCCAGCAGTTCCCCGGGAGCGGGCACCTACGAGCAGTACTTC. It specifies CASSSPGAGTYEQYF. The variable domain in full, with the rest retrieved from reference TRBV28 and TRBJ2-7, is DVKVTQSSRYLVKRTGEKVFLECVQDMDHENMFWYRQDPGLGLRLIYFSYDVKMKEKGDIPEGYSVSREKKERFSLILESASTNQTSMYLCASSSPGAGTYEQYFGPGTRLTVT.

This clone appeared a single time. The rearrangement joins TRBV9 to TRBJ2-3; the match to TRBD2 covers 8 bases. From germline, CDR1 is SGDLS and CDR2 YYNGEE. This CDR3 region has 15 residues. V dropped 7 bases and J dropped 1; count of bases not matched to a gene: 8. CDR3 residues: CASAKAGVGTDTQYF. The CDR3 DNA is TGTGCCAGCGCTAAAGCGGGAGTTGGCACAGATACGCAGTATTTT.

This sequence joins TRBV5-1 and TRBJ2-3; a weak D match, TRBD1 (6 bases). Deletions cut 0 bases from V and 4 bases from J, with 9 bases between. This CDR3 comprises 14 residues. CDR1 is SGHRS, CDR2 YFSETQ, per germline. CDR3: CASSLVQGADTQYF. The DNA of the CDR3 is TGCGCCAGCAGCTTGGTACAGGGAGCAGATACGCAGTATTTT.

The rearrangement uses TRBV6-6 and TRBJ2-1; 7 nucleotides align to TRBD1. Germline V CDR1 and CDR2: MNHNY, SVGAGI (reference sequence). V lost 5 bases and J lost 10; bases outside the gene matches: 5. CDR3 length equals 12 residues. CDR3 bases: TGTGCCAGCAGTGACAGGGTGGGGGAGCAGTTCTTC. Amino acids: CASSDRVGEQFF.

The CDR3 protein is CSVGRAEKLFF. The CDR3 DNA is TGCAGCGTTGGCAGGGCCGAAAAACTGTTTTTT. This chain links TRBV29-1 with TRBJ1-4, with D possibly being TRBD1 (5 bases). The length of the CDR3 is 11 residues. Germline CDR1 SQVTM, CDR2 ANQGSEA. Trimming took off 4 bases at V and 8 bases at J, with 8 bases between the two ends.

The CDR3 loop reads CASRTGGTGELFF. The DNA for the CDR3 is TGTGCCAGCAGGACAGGGGGCACCGGGGAGCTGTTTTTT. This chain joins TRBV9 and TRBJ2-2, with 9 positions matching TRBD1. This CDR3 has 13 amino acids. Germline CDR1 reads SGDLS; CDR2 reads YYNGEE. The V and J ends lost 5 bases and 4 bases, in that order; junction bases with no gene match: 0.

The chain joins TRBV9 to TRBJ2-1; TRBD2 aligns across 10 bases. The CDR3 is 17 residues long. V lost 0 bases, J lost 7 bases, and 10 bases stayed unmatched. The germline V gene encodes CDR1 SGDLS and CDR2 YYNGEE. The CDR3 loop is CASSVGRAGGLWNEQFF. DNA of the CDR3: TGTGCCAGCAGCGTAGGTCGAGCGGGAGGGTTATGGAATGAGCAGTTCTTC.

This clone was seen just once. The chain has TRBV28 and TRBJ1-2; 7 bases line up with TRBD1. CDR3 length: 14 amino acids. Unmatched junction bases numbered 12, after V lost 6 bases and J lost 8 bases. The germline gives CDR1 MDHEN, CDR2 SYDVKM. Here the CDR3 reads CASSPRQGRWGYTF. The CDR3 bases are TGTGCCAGCAGCCCCAGACAGGGAAGGTGGGGCTACACCTTC.

This chain joins TRBV25-1 and TRBJ1-4, with D perhaps matching TRBD1 (5 bases). Germline assignment: CDR1 MGHDK and CDR2 SYGVNS. CDR3 length: 14 amino acids. The V and J ends lost 5 bases and 8 bases respectively, with 15 bases between them. This CDR3 reads CASSPTGGSEKLFF. The CDR3 DNA sequence: TGTGCCAGCAGTCCCACCGGGGGAAGCGAAAAACTGTTTTTT.

As regards this clone: Sequence at one end of the junction differs from germline and may be a read error. The chain carries TRBV7-7 and TRBJ2-3; D gene ambiguous. CDR3 length: 13 residues. Germline V CDR1 and CDR2: SSHAT, FNYEAQ (reference sequence). The CDR3 here is CASSLGRTDTQYF. The CDR3 DNA sequence: TGTGCTAGCAGCTTAGGGCGCACAGATACGCAGTATTTT.

V usage is TRBV19 and J usage is TRBJ2-3, with 14 bases fitting TRBD2. The CDR3 spans 15 residues. Losses at the gene ends were 7 bases for V and 6 bases for J; bases not matched to a gene: 6. CDR1 and CDR2 from the germline V gene are LNHDA and SQIVND (reference sequence). The CDR3 region is CASTSGLAGVDTQYF. CDR3 in DNA: TGTGCCAGTACCTCGGGACTAGCGGGAGTTGATACGCAGTATTTT.

The rearrangement joins TRBV6-5 to TRBJ2-3, with 8 bases that match TRBD2. Germline V gene lookup returns CDR1 MNHEY and CDR2 SVGAGI. Trimming cost V 4 bases and J 4 bases; bases outside gene matches: 4. The CDR3 consists of 14 residues. The CDR3 DNA sequence: TGTGCCAGCAGTTTTGGACTAGCATCAGATACGCAGTATTTT. Protein product: CASSFGLASDTQYF.

The chain links TRBV5-1 to TRBJ2-7, with 8 bases identical to TRBD1. With V trimmed by 5 bases and J by 5 bases, 6 bases remained unmatched. This CDR3 is built from 13 residues. In germline, CDR1 is SGHRS, CDR2 YFSETQ. The CDR3, as DNA: TGCGCCAGCAGGGTCAGGGGGCGCGACGAGCAGTACTTC. It specifies CASRVRGRDEQYF.

The CDR3 DNA reads as TGTGCCAGCAGCTTACCAGGACAGGGAAAACTGTTTTTT. Residues: CASSLPGQGKLFF. The chain links TRBV7-2 to TRBJ1-4; 8 positions match TRBD1. V shed 2 bases and J 10 bases; nucleotides not matched to a gene: 3. In germline, CDR1 is SGHTA, CDR2 FQGNSA. This CDR3 contains 13 residues.